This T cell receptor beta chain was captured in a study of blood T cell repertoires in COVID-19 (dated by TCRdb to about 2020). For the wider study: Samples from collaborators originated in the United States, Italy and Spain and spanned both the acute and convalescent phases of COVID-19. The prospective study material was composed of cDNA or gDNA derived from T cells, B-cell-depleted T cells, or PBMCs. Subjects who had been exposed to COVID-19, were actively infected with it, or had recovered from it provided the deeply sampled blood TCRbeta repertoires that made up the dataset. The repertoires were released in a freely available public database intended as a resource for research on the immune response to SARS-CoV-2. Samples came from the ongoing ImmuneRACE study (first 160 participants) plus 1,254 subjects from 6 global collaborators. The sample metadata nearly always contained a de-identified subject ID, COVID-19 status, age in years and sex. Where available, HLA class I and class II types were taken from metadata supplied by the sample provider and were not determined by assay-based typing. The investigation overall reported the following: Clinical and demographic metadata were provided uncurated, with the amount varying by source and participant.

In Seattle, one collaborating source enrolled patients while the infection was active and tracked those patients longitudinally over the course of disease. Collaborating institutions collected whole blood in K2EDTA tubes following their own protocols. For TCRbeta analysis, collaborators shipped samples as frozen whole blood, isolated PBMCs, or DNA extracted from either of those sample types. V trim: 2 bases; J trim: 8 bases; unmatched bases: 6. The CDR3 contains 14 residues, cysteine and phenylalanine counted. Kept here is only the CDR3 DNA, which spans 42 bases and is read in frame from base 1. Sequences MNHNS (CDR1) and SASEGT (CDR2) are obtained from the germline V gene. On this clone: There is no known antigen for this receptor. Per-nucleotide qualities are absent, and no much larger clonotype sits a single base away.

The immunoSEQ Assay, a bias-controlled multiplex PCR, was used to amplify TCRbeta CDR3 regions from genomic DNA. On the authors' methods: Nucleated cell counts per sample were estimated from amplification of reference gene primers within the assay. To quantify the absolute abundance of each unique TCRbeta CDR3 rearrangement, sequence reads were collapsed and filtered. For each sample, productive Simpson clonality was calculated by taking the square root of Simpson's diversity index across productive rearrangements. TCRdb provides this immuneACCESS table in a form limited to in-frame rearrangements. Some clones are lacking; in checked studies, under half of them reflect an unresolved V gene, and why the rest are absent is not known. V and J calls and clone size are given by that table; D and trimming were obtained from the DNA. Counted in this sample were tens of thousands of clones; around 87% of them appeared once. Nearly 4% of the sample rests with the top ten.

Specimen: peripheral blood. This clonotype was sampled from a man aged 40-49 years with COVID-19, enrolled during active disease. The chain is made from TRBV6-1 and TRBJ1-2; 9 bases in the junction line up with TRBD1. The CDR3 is CASSEWDRATGYTF. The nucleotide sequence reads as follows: TGTGCCAGCAGTGAATGGGACAGGGCAACGGGCTACACCTTC.